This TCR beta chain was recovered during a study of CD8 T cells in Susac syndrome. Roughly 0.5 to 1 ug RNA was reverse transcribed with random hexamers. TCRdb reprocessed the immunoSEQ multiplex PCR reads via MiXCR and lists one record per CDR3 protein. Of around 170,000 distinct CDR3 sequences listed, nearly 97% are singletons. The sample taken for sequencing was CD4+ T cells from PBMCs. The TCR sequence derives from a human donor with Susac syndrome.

The CDR3 loop reads CASSLRPAWDEQYF. Written as DNA, the CDR3 is TGTGCCAGCAGCCTCAGGCCGGCATGGGACGAGCAGTACTTC. This chain uses TRBV9 with TRBJ2-7; D is unresolved. CDR1 is SGDLS and CDR2 is YYNGEE in the germline V gene. The CDR3 length is 14 residues. Trimming stripped 4 bases from V and 5 bases from J, with 16 bases between.